A single sample gave rise to the 7 T cell receptor beta chains below, sequenced in a study of T-cell reconstitution after alpha-beta-depleted transplantation in children. This sample's TCRbeta library carried unique molecular identifier barcodes. MiXCR was run by TCRdb on the PCR reads, yielding one entry per CDR3 protein. The sample includes over 120,000 distinct CDR3 sequences, 8.5% to 10% of them seen just once. Sequences were derived from PBMCs, mostly from graft donor cells, sampled 180 days after TCRalphabeta/CD19-depleted stem cell transplant. The receptor set was obtained from a female patient aged 2-15 years who had a stem cell transplant for congenital amegakaryocytic thrombocytopenia, so the T cells may come from the graft donor.

This clonotype has more than one count but fewer than ten. The genes are TRBV15 and TRBJ2-6, with 9 bases lining up with TRBD1. CDR1 LNHNV and CDR2 YYDKDF come from the germline V gene (reference sequence). The V segment lost 8 bases and the J segment 0 bases; nucleotides outside the gene matches: 2. The CDR3 runs 15 residues. The CDR3 DNA follows: TGTGCCACCGACAGGGGGGACTCTGGGGCCAACGTCCTGACTTTC. This translates into CATDRGDSGANVLTF.

This clonotype was observed a handful of times. The CDR3 nucleotides read TGCAGTGCTCCGGGACTAGCAGGGTACGAGCAGTACTTC. Encoded protein: CSAPGLAGYEQYF. This chain joins TRBV20-1 and TRBJ2-7; 9 bases are a match to TRBD2. Germline trimming cut 5 bases from V and 4 bases from J; bases unmatched to any gene: 6. CDR3 length: 13 amino acids. The germline V gene has CDR1 DFQATT and CDR2 SNEGSKA (reference sequence).

V and J are TRBV27 and TRBJ2-7; no clear D gene. Between the trimmed V and J ends, which lost 4 bases and 1 base, there was a span of 11 bases. Germline V CDR1 and CDR2: MNHEY, SMNVEV (reference sequence). CDR3 length: 14 residues. The DNA of the CDR3 is TGTGCCAGCAGTTCAACAGCCTCTTCCTACGAGCAGTACTTC. Translated: CASSSTASSYEQYF.

This clonotype has ten or more counts. The CDR3, as DNA: TGTGCCAGCAGTGAATTGTCACTTACTAGTTTCAATGAGCAGTTCTTC. It translates to CASSELSLTSFNEQFF. The chain joins TRBV6-1 to TRBJ2-1; D may be TRBD2 (5 bases). The CDR3 consists of 16 residues. Germline V CDR1 and CDR2: MNHNS, SASEGT. The V and J ends lost 2 bases and 6 bases respectively, with 17 bases between them.

Of note for this clonotype: With a much larger clone just one base away, this may be a read error. The chain has TRBV5-1 and TRBJ2-5; 12 bases fit TRBD2. The CDR3 has 16 residues. Germline V gene lookup returns CDR1 SGHRS and CDR2 YFSETQ. Trimming at V came to 4 bases and at J to 5 bases, leaving 9 bases not matched to a gene. CDR3: CASSIGLAGTHETQYF. In nucleotides, the CDR3 is TGCGCCAGCAGCATCGGACTAGCGGGGACCCATGAGACCCAGTACTTC.

The sample holds many counts of this clonotype. The rearrangement joins TRBV14 to TRBJ2-5; D gene ambiguous. The CDR3 loop spans 11 amino acids. The germline CDR1 and CDR2 sequences are SGHDN and FVKESK. V was clipped by 1 base and J by 6 bases, with 3 bases between them. The CDR3 loop reads CASSQGQTQYF. The CDR3 bases are TGTGCCAGCAGCCAAGGGCAGACCCAGTACTTC.

The CDR3 spells CASSLEAGVGNQPQHF. CDR3 coding DNA: TGTGCCAGCAGCTTAGAAGCGGGGGTGGGCAATCAGCCCCAGCATTTT. The J gene is TRBJ1-5, the V gene TRBV7-6, with a possible D match to TRBD1 (5 bases). CDR1 is SGHVS and CDR2 is FNYEAQ in the germline V gene. V was shortened by 1 base and J by 2 bases, with 12 bases between the two germline ends. CDR3 size: 16 residues.